What follows describes a single TCR beta chain. Its antigen is unidentified. The data were taken from a study of a mutant IDH1 vaccine in newly diagnosed glioma. Study-level background: Treated patients had a mean age of 40.4 years and an approximately 62% male, approximately 38% female split. Standard pretreatment was either radiotherapy, temozolomide, or, for most, radiochemotherapy with temozolomide.

Clones were sequenced by immunoSEQ multiplex PCR, and TCRdb holds only the in-frame ones, with some missing. The repertoire holds tens of thousands of clones, with 60% to 85% as singletons. Germline lookup yields CDR1 GTSNPN and CDR2 SVGIG (reference sequence). V was shortened by 2 bases and J by 6 bases, with 6 bases between the two germline ends. The CDR3 loop spans 11 amino acids. Time point indicated: baseline, week 1 (first vaccination visit). Documented treatment: pre-vaccination baseline after standard-of-care therapy. Every donor had a new WHO grade 3 or 4 astrocytoma that was IDH1-mutant, with loss of nuclear ATRX. Study-level results: Detectable vaccine-induced immune responses arose in 80% to 95% of patients.

The V gene is TRBV30, the J gene TRBJ2-3; no firm D call. Material: PBMCs, obtained from a glioma patient treated with radiotherapy, temozolomide or both. The origin of this receptor is a woman between 40 and 50 years old with glioma. In DNA form, the CDR3 reads TGTGCCTGGAGTCCCATTGATACGCAGTATTTT. Protein product: CAWSPIDTQYF.